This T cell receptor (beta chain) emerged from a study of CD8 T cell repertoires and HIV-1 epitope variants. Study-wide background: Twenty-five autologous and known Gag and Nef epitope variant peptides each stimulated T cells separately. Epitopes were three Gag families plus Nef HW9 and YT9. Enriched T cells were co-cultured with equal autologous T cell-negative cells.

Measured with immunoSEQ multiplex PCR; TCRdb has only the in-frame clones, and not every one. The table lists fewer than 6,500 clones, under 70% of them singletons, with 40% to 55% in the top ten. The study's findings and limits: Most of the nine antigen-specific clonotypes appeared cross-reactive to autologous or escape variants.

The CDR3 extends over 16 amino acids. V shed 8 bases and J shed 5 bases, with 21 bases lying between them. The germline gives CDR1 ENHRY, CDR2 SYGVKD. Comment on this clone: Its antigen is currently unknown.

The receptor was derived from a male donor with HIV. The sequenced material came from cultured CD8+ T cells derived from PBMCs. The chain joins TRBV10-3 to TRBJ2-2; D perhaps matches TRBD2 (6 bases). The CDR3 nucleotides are TGTGCCATCGGCGTTTCGGAGGGAGGTCGAACCGGGGAGCTGTTTTTT. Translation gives CAIGVSEGGRTGELFF.